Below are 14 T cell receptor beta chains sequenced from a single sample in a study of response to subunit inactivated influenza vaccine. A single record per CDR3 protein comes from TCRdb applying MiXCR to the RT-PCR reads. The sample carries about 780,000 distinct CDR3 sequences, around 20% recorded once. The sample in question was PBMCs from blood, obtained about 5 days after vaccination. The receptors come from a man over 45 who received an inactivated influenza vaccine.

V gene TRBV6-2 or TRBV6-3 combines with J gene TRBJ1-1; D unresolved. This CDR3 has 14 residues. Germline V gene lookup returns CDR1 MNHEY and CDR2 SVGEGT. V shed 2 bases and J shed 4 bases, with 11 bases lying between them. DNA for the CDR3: TGTGCCAGCAGTTACCCTACGGGTTCCACTGAAGCTTTCTTT. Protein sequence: CASSYPTGSTEAFF.

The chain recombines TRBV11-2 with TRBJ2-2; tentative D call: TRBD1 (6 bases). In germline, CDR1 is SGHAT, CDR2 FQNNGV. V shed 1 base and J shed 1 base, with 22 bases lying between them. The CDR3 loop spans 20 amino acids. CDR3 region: CASSLGGWDTPTKNTGELFF. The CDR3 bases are TGTGCCAGCAGCTTAGGCGGGTGGGACACCCCTACCAAGAACACCGGGGAGCTGTTTTTT.

Here the CDR3 reads CAISERAGGYEQYF. Written as DNA, the CDR3 is TGTGCCATCAGTGAGAGAGCGGGGGGCTACGAGCAGTACTTC. V and J are TRBV10-3 and TRBJ2-7, with 9 bases that match TRBD2. Germline V gene lookup returns CDR1 ENHRY and CDR2 SYGVKD. The CDR3 sequence is 14 residues long. V shed 2 bases, J shed 3 bases, and the junction held 2 bases outside the gene matches.

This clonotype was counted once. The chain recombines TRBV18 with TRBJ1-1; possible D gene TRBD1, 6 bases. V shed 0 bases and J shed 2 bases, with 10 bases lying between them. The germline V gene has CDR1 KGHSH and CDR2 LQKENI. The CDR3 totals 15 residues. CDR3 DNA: TGTGCCAGCTCACCACCTACAGGGTTTAACACTGAAGCTTTCTTT. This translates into CASSPPTGFNTEAFF.

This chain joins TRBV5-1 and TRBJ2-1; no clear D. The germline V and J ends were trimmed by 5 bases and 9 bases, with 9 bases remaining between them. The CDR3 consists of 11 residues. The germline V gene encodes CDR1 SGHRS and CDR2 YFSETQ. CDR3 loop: CASRVGFEQFF. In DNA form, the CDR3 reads TGCGCCAGCAGGGTAGGATTTGAGCAGTTCTTC. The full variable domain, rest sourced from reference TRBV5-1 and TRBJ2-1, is KAGVTQTPRYLIKTRGQQVTLSCSPISGHRSVSWYQQTPGQGLQFLFEYFSETQRNKGNFPGRFSGRQFSNSRSEMNVSTLELGDSALYLCASRVGFEQFFGPGTRLTVL.

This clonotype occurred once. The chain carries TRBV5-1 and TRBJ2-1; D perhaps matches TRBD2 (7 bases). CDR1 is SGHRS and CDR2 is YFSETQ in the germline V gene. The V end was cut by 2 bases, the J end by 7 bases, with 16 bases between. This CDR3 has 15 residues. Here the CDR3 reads CASSLGGGPGNEQFF. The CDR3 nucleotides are TGCGCCAGCAGCTTAGGGGGAGGGCCGGGTAATGAGCAGTTCTTC.

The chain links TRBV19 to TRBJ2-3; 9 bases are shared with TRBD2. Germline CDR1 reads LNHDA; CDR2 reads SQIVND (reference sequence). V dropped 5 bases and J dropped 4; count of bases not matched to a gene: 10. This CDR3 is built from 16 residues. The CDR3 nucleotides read TGTGCCAGTAGTTCCCGGGGCGGGAGGGCCGCAGATACGCAGTATTTT. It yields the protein CASSSRGGRAADTQYF.

The CDR3 region is CATGTTGKANYGYTF. In nucleotides, the CDR3 is TGTGCCACCGGCACGACAGGGAAGGCTAACTATGGCTACACCTTC. The chain couples TRBV15 to TRBJ1-2; 7 bases are a match to TRBD1. The V and J ends lost 8 bases and 0 bases, in that order; junction bases with no gene match: 9. The germline gives CDR1 LNHNV, CDR2 YYDKDF (reference sequence). The CDR3 spans 15 residues.

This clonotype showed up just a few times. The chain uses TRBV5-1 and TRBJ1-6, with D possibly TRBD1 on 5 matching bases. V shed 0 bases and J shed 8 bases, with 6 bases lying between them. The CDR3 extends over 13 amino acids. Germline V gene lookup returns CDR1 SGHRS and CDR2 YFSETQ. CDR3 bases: TGCGCCAGCAGCTTGGCCAGGGATTCACCCCTCCACTTT. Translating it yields CASSLARDSPLHF.

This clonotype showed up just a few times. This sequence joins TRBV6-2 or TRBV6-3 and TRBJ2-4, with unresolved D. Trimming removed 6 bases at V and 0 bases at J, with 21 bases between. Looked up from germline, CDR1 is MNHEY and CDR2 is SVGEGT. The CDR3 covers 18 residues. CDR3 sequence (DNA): TGTGCCAGCAGCCTGACGATCACAAGGCTGTTAGCCAAAAACATTCAGTACTTC. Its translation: CASSLTITRLLAKNIQYF.

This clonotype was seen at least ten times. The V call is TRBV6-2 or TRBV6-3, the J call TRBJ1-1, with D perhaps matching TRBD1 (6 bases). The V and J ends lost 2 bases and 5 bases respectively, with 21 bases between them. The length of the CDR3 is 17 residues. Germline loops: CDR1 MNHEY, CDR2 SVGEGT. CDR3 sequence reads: CASSYDYGRGGLTEAFF. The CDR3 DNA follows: TGTGCCAGCAGTTACGATTACGGTCGAGGGGGATTGACTGAAGCTTTCTTT.

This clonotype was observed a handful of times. The CDR3: CASSLARGLAGELFF. The CDR3 DNA is TGTGCCAGCAGCTTAGCGAGGGGGCTTGCCGGGGAGCTGTTTTTT. The V gene is TRBV7-6, the J gene TRBJ2-2; 7 nucleotides align to TRBD1. Germline loops: CDR1 SGHVS, CDR2 FNYEAQ. The CDR3 loop spans 15 amino acids. V trimming: 0 bases; J trimming: 6 bases; junction bases outside the gene matches: 4.

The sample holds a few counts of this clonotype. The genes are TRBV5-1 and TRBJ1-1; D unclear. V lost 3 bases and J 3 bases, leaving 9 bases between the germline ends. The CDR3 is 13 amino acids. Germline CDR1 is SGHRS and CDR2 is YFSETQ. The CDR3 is CASSYDTYTEAFF. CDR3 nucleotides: TGCGCCAGCAGCTATGACACATACACTGAAGCTTTCTTT. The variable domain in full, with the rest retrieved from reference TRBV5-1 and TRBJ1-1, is KAGVTQTPRYLIKTRGQQVTLSCSPISGHRSVSWYQQTPGQGLQFLFEYFSETQRNKGNFPGRFSGRQFSNSRSEMNVSTLELGDSALYLCASSYDTYTEAFFGQGTRLTVV.

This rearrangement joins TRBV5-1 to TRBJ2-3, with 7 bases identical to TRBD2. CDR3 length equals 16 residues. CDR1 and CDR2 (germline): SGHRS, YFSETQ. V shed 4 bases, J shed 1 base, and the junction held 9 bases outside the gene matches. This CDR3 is CASSPGTTARTDTQYF. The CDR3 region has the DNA TGCGCCAGCAGCCCCGGGACTACTGCGCGCACAGATACGCAGTATTTT.